This T cell receptor beta chain was profiled in a study of blood T cell repertoires in COVID-19. As for the study in general: Samples of COVID-19 (acute and convalescent) were obtained from the United States, Italy and Spain. T cells, B-cell-depleted T cells, or PBMCs provided the cDNA or gDNA that served as material.

In the authors' methods: Reference gene primer amplification yielded estimated nucleated cell counts. Sequenced by immunoSEQ multiplex PCR; TCRdb stores in-frame clones only, minus some. V and J calls plus clone size are reproduced from that table; the DNA served to infer D and trimming. The top ten hold roughly 2.2% of the sample, which has about 87,000 clones, around four fifths seen once. Per germline, CDR1 SEHNR and CDR2 FQNEAQ (reference sequence). V was shortened by 4 bases and J by 3 bases, with 16 bases between the two germline ends. This CDR3 is built from 15 residues. The V and J genes are TRBV7-9 and TRBJ2-7; D might be TRBD2 (8 bases). Sequences were obtained from peripheral blood. The sequence derives from a woman in her seventies with acute or convalescent COVID-19. The CDR3 nucleotides read TGTGCCAGCAGCTCAGGGACAGCGGGGGACTACGAGCAGTACTTC. Encoded protein: CASSSGTAGDYEQYF. The complete variable domain, with remaining parts taken from reference TRBV7-9 and TRBJ2-7, reads DTGVSQNPRHKITKRGQNVTFRCDPISEHNRLYWYRQTLGQGPEFLTYFQNEAQLEKSRLLSDRFSAERPKGSFSTLEIQRTEQGDSAMYLCASSSGTAGDYEQYFGPGTRLTVT.